This TCR beta chain was retrieved from a study of T-cell reconstitution after alpha-beta-depleted transplantation in children. Broader study findings: Surviving recipient T cells and thymic progenitors underlay high day-60 TCRbeta diversity in some patients. Reports say that about two months after transplant, the alpha-beta T cells came out of several hundred graft clones that had expanded. Once a year had passed after transplant, T-cell counts and diversity came mostly from newly produced T cells.

Unique molecular identifiers were built into the TCRbeta library. In TCRdb, the PCR reads were re-called with MiXCR into one record per CDR3 protein. Of 200,000 to 250,000 distinct CDR3 sequences detected, roughly 8.3% appear once; the ten largest clones hold about a third. This clonotype was picked up one time. Antigen unknown. Germline V gene lookup returns CDR1 KGHSH and CDR2 LQKENI. Trimming cost V 2 bases and J 3 bases; bases outside gene matches: 1. CDR3 length: 14 residues. This receptor was identified in a male patient between 2 and 10 years old who had a stem cell transplant for acute myeloid leukemia, so the T cells may come from the graft donor. The V and J genes are TRBV18 and TRBJ1-2, with 9 nucleotides matching TRBD1. Sequences were derived from PBMCs, mostly from graft donor cells, sampled 360 days after TCRalphabeta/CD19-depleted stem cell transplant. This CDR3 is CASSPGQGYYGYTF. CDR3 coding DNA: TGTGCCAGCTCACCAGGACAGGGGTACTATGGCTACACCTTC.